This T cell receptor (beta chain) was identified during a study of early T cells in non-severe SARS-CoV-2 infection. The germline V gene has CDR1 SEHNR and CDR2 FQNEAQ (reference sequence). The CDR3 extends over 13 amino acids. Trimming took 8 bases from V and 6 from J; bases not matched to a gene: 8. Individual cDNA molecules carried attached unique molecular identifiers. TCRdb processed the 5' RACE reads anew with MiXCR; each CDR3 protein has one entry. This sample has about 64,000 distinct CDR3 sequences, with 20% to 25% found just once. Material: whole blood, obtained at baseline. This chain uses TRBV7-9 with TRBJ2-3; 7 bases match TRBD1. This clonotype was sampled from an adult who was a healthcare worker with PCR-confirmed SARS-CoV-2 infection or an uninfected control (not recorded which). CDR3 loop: CASRLGGGDTQYF. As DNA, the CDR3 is TGTGCCAGCCGGCTAGGGGGCGGTGATACGCAGTATTTT. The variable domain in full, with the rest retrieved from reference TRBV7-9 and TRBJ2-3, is DTGVSQNPRHKITKRGQNVTFRCDPISEHNRLYWYRQTLGQGPEFLTYFQNEAQLEKSRLLSDRFSAERPKGSFSTLEIQRTEQGDSAMYLCASRLGGGDTQYFGPGTRLTVL.